The rows below give T cell receptor beta chains drawn from one sample of a study of T cell repertoires in cytomegalovirus infection. Each CDR3 protein is one row after TCRdb ran MiXCR on the reads. The data hold 130,000 or so distinct CDR3 sequences, with roughly 6% observed a single time. The sample taken for sequencing was PBMCs. Receptor source: a human donor in good health (CMV status not recorded). Some clones in this sample may be carry-over from other donors' samples. Both conserved end residues are part of each CDR3. A D gene is named only where the DNA matches it firmly. For some rows the clone size is stated as once, few or many, or as a class when expanded; others skip it.

J,V,D,size,CDR3,DNA
TRBJ1-4,TRBV7-9,NA,few,CASSLAARANEKLFF,TGTGCCAGCAGCTTAGCTGCGAGGGCGAATGAAAAACTGTTTTTT
TRBJ1-5,TRBV7-8,TRBD1,many,CASSFGTGFQPQHF,TGTGCCAGCAGCTTTGGGACAGGGTTTCAGCCCCAGCATTTT
TRBJ1-4,TRBV7-2,NA,many,CASSLAPGGTNEKLFF,TGTGCCAGCAGCTTAGCGCCAGGAGGAACTAATGAAAAACTGTTTTTT
TRBJ2-7,TRBV19,TRBD2,NA,CASSGGGNLREQYF,TGTGCCAGTAGTGGCGGGGGGAATCTTCGGGAGCAGTACTTC
TRBJ2-3,TRBV6-4,TRBD2,few,CASSRGGPSTDTQYF,TGTGCCAGCAGTCGCGGGGGTCCCAGCACAGATACGCAGTATTTT
TRBJ1-1,TRBV15,NA,NA,CATSDPRRFMNTEAFF,TGTGCCACCAGCGACCCTCGGAGGTTTATGAACACTGAAGCTTTCTTT
TRBJ2-7,TRBV28,TRBD1,few,CASSPSTTGIYEQYF,TGTGCCAGCAGTCCAAGTACGACAGGGATCTACGAGCAGTACTTC
TRBJ1-4,TRBV7-2,TRBD1,many,CASSGTGGGEKLFF,TGTGCCAGCAGCGGGACAGGGGGCGGTGAAAAACTGTTTTTT
TRBJ1-2,TRBV6-6,NA,many,CASSYPIRAGDYGYTF,TGTGCCAGCAGTTACCCGATAAGGGCAGGAGACTATGGCTACACCTTC
TRBJ1-1,TRBV7-9,TRBD1,many,CASSPPRTGVTEAFF,TGTGCCAGCAGTCCCCCACGGACAGGGGTCACTGAAGCTTTCTTT
TRBJ1-1,TRBV7-8,TRBD1,many,CASSSRQGVSNTEAFF,TGTGCCAGCAGCAGCCGACAGGGGGTGAGCAACACTGAAGCTTTCTTT
TRBJ2-3,TRBV20-1,TRBD2,NA,CSAFAGGPDTQYF,TGCAGTGCCTTCGCGGGGGGGCCAGATACGCAGTATTTT
TRBJ2-1,TRBV28,NA,many,CASSFRAEQFF,TGTGCCAGCAGTTTCAGGGCTGAGCAGTTCTTC
TRBJ2-5,TRBV15,NA,many,CATQPGRQETQYF,TGTGCCACCCAGCCTGGACGGCAAGAGACCCAGTACTTC
TRBJ1-1,TRBV18,TRBD1,few,CASSPTGRATEAFF,TGTGCCAGCTCACCGACAGGGCGGGCCACTGAAGCTTTCTTT
TRBJ2-5,TRBV2,TRBD2,few,CASSERSSGGEETQYF,TGTGCCAGCAGTGAAAGGAGTAGCGGGGGGGAAGAGACCCAGTACTTC
TRBJ2-1,TRBV29-1,TRBD2,few,CSARTSGVYEQFF,TGCAGCGCCCGAACTAGCGGGGTCTATGAGCAGTTCTTC
TRBJ2-3,TRBV7-9,NA,many,CASSFDLFTDTQYF,TGTGCCAGCAGCTTCGACCTCTTCACAGATACGCAGTATTTT
TRBJ2-7,TRBV7-2,TRBD2,many,CASRIGGGEQYF,TGTGCCAGCAGAATTGGGGGGGGCGAGCAGTACTTC
TRBJ1-2,TRBV12-3/TRBV12-4,NA,many,CASSLRRAGYTF,TGTGCCAGCAGTTTGAGGAGGGCTGGCTACACCTTC
TRBJ1-1,TRBV15,NA,NA,CATSRGGSGGSEAFF,TGTGCCACCAGCAGAGGAGGATCTGGCGGATCTGAAGCTTTCTTT
TRBJ1-1,TRBV4-2,NA,many,CASSQDKWGGGSTEAFF,TGTGCCAGCAGCCAAGATAAGTGGGGGGGGGGCAGCACTGAAGCTTTCTTT
TRBJ1-4,TRBV7-9,NA,many,CASSLIEAELFF,TGTGCCAGCAGCTTAATCGAGGCAGAACTGTTTTTT
TRBJ1-4,TRBV7-2,NA,many,CASSWAGGSNEKLFF,TGTGCCAGCAGCTGGGCGGGGGGGTCTAATGAAAAACTGTTTTTT
TRBJ1-1,TRBV2,NA,few,CASSESKVTEAFF,TGTGCCAGCAGTGAAAGTAAGGTCACTGAAGCTTTCTTT
TRBJ2-1,TRBV27,NA,NA,CASSPNRVGGLYNEQFF,TGTGCCAGCAGTCCGAACCGGGTGGGGGGGCTTTACAATGAGCAGTTCTTC
TRBJ2-3,TRBV7-2,TRBD2,many,CASSSQAGLAADTQYF,TGTGCCAGCAGCTCACAAGCGGGACTAGCGGCAGATACGCAGTATTTT
TRBJ1-5,TRBV28,TRBD1,many,CASTDSGGTQHF,TGTGCCAGCACCGACTCAGGGGGAACCCAGCATTTT
TRBJ1-4,TRBV4-2,NA,NA,CASSQDLSEKLFF,TGTGCCAGCAGCCAAGATTTGAGTGAAAAACTGTTTTTT
TRBJ2-2,TRBV29-1,NA,many,CSVMRSGELFF,TGCAGCGTGATGCGGTCCGGGGAGCTGTTTTTT
TRBJ2-3,TRBV19,TRBD2,many,CASSLSSGFTDTQYF,TGTGCCAGTAGTCTGTCTAGCGGATTCACAGATACGCAGTATTTT
TRBJ1-4,TRBV5-4,TRBD1,few,CASRPGQNEKLFF,TGTGCCAGCAGGCCGGGACAGAATGAAAAACTGTTTTTT
TRBJ2-3,TRBV7-2,NA,many,CASSPTGRNTDTQYF,TGTGCCAGCAGCCCCACCGGACGGAACACAGATACGCAGTATTTT
TRBJ2-3,TRBV7-3,NA,few,CASSLTNVHTDTQYF,TGTGCCAGCAGCTTAACTAACGTACACACAGATACGCAGTATTTT
TRBJ2-2,TRBV7-2,NA,many,CASSPRSTGELFF,TGTGCCAGCAGCCCCAGGTCCACCGGGGAGCTGTTTTTT
TRBJ2-3,TRBV20-1,NA,few,CSARTGIDTQYF,TGCAGTGCTAGAACAGGGATAGATACGCAGTATTTT
TRBJ2-1,TRBV25-1,TRBD2,NA,CASCPFSGGPYNEQFF,TGTGCCAGCTGTCCCTTTAGCGGGGGGCCTTACAATGAGCAGTTCTTC
TRBJ1-1,TRBV12-5,NA,many,CASGVTGSNTEAFF,TGTGCTAGTGGTGTGACAGGATCGAACACTGAAGCTTTCTTT
TRBJ1-5,TRBV2,NA,NA,CASSELGYNQPQHF,TGTGCCAGCAGTGAATTAGGATACAATCAGCCCCAGCATTTT
TRBJ2-7,TRBV20-1,TRBD1,many,CSAPDRVSSYEQYF,TGCAGTGCTCCCGACAGGGTGAGCTCCTACGAGCAGTACTTC
TRBJ2-7,TRBV28,NA,many,CASTPNPRSGSYEQYF,TGTGCCAGCACCCCAAACCCCCGATCAGGGTCCTACGAGCAGTACTTC
TRBJ1-5,TRBV19,TRBD1,NA,CASTHRGSQPQHF,TGTGCCAGTACCCACAGGGGATCTCAGCCCCAGCATTTT
TRBJ1-1,TRBV7-6,NA,many,CASSPGLNTEAFF,TGTGCCAGCAGCCCAGGGCTGAACACTGAAGCTTTCTTT
TRBJ1-2,TRBV7-2,NA,many,CASRAQGGGGHGYTF,TGTGCCAGCAGAGCACAGGGTGGCGGGGGCCACGGCTACACCTTC
TRBJ2-5,TRBV11-2,TRBD2,NA,CASSLDSGGHETQYF,TGTGCCAGCAGCTTAGATAGCGGGGGGCATGAGACCCAGTACTTC
TRBJ1-5,TRBV28,NA,many,CASSLLSGQPQHF,TGTGCCAGCAGTTTATTATCGGGTCAGCCCCAGCATTTT